The clone carrying this T cell receptor beta chain was found many times. Its antigen is as yet unknown. This entry is derived from a study of T cells in Graves' hyperthyroidism and ophthalmopathy. Looking at the study overall: The blood sample was taken at first diagnosis, before treatment began.

Looked up from germline, CDR1 is MNHEY and CDR2 is SVGAGI. This CDR3 region has 16 residues. The V gene end was trimmed by 5 bases and the J gene end by 5 bases; junction bases not matched to a gene: 13. RNA transcripts provided the source from which TCR beta CDR3 regions were amplified. With the HTBI primer set, the TCR CDR3 went through a first round of RT-PCR. TCRdb re-derived calls from the multiplex PCR reads in MiXCR, one entry per CDR3 protein. Here the sample spans fewer than 750,000 distinct CDR3 sequences, approximately 15% being singletons. Study outcomes and limitations: Among thyroid clonotypes expanded above 0.001, most also appeared in blood. The model anticipated ophthalmopathy a median around six months pre-onset.

The study based diagnoses on clinical symptoms, serum thyroxine and TRAb, thyroid ultrasound and orbital computed tomography. This sequence joins TRBV6-5 and TRBJ2-5, with 8 bases that match TRBD2. The sequenced sample consisted of blood. This receptor was taken from a woman in her forties with Graves' ophthalmopathy. CDR3 in amino acids: CASSRTSGPPPETQYF. DNA for the CDR3: TGTGCCAGCAGTCGCACTAGCGGTCCACCCCCGGAGACCCAGTACTTC.